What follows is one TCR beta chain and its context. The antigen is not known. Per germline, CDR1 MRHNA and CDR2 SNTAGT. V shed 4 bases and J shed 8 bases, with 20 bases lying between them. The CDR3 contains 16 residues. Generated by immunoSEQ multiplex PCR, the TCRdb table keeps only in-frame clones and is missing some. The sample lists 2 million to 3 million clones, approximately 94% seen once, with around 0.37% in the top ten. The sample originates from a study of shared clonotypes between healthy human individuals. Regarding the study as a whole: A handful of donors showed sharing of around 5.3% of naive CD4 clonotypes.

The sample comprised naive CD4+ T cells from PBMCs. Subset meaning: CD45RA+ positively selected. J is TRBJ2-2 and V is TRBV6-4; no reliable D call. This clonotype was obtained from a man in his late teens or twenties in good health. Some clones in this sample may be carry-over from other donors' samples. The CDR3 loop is CASSVLPIGLRGELFF. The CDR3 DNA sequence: TGTGCCAGCAGTGTGTTGCCCATAGGCTTAAGAGGGGAGCTGTTTTTT.